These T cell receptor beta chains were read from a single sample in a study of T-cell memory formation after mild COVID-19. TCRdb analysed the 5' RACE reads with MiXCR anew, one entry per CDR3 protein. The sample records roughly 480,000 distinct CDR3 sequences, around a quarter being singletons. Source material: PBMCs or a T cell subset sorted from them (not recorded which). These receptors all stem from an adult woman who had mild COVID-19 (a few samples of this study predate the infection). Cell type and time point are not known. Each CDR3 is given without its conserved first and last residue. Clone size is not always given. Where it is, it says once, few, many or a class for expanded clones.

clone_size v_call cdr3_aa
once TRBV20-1 SARRGALENTEAF
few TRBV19 ASSVTGGNTEAF
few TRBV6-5 ASSYSPGGLSEQY
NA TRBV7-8 ASSLADRGDTIY
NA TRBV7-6 ASSRRDGFGNIQY
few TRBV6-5 ASSYSGTGGDGYT
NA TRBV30 AWGIGRNTGELF
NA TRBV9 ASSPRLAVEQF
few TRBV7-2 ASSPIGGGFNTGELF
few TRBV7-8 ASRTLAGGGSGELF
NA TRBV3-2 ASSQDLGLAGEDTGELF
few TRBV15 ATSSVGSYNSPLH
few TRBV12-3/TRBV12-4 ASSFPGGLGGYT
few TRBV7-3 ASSVQGANTGELF
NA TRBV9 ASSVSGRRADTQY
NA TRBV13 ASSLAPAAGATEAF
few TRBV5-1 ASSLAQGGSTDTQY
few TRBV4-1 ASSQGLGPSEQF
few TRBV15 ATSGLGQNNEKLF
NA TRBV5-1 ASRPGQGIHEQY